This is a list of T cell receptor beta chains from one sample in a study of cytomegalovirus exposure and HLA in healthy donors. Clones were read by immunoSEQ multiplex PCR, and TCRdb kept only the in-frame ones, dropping some. The sample holds tens of thousands of clones. Material for sequencing was PBMCs. Receptors originate from a female donor in good health and CMV-seropositive. CDR3s include the opening cysteine and the closing phenylalanine or tryptophan. The D gene is left open where the match is weak.

D	V	J	CDR3	DNA
.	TRBV28	TRBJ1-5	CASSLSLHQPQHF	TGTGCCAGCAGTTTGAGTCTTCATCAGCCCCAGCATTTT
.	TRBV15	TRBJ1-4	CATSRDKQFNEKLFF	TGTGCCACCAGCAGAGATAAACAGTTTAATGAAAAACTGTTTTTT
.	TRBV6-4	TRBJ2-7	CASSDPTYEQYF	TGTGCCAGCAGTGACCCTACCTACGAGCAGTACTTC
.	TRBV12-2	TRBJ1-1	CASRRSNPSNEAFF	TGTGCAAGTCGTCGATCAAACCCCTCTAATGAAGCTTTCTTT
.	TRBV4-3	TRBJ2-5	CASSPNYRTQETQYF	TGCGCCAGCAGCCCTAACTACAGGACACAAGAGACCCAGTACTTC
.	TRBV29-1	TRBJ1-5	CSVGGGADENQPQHF	TGCAGCGTTGGGGGGGGCGCCGACGAAAATCAGCCCCAGCATTTT
.	TRBV25-1	TRBJ1-2	CASSDSSPYGYTF	TGTGCCAGCAGTGACAGTAGCCCCTATGGCTACACCTTC
TRBD2	TRBV7-2	TRBJ2-3	CASSRIGLAGGLTDTQYF	TGTGCCAGCAGCCGCATAGGACTAGCGGGGGGGCTAACAGATACGCAGTATTTT
.	TRBV4-2	TRBJ1-1	CASSLNRWTSGTEAFF	TGTGCCAGCAGCCTCAACCGCTGGACGAGCGGCACTGAAGCTTTCTTT
.	TRBV6-1	TRBJ2-7	CASSEAPRIIYF	TGTGCCAGCAGTGAAGCTCCCAGGATAATATACTTC
TRBD2	TRBV7-2	TRBJ2-2	CASSLGLAGVPGELFF	TGTGCCAGCAGCTTAGGACTAGCGGGGGTACCCGGGGAGCTGTTTTTT
TRBD2	TRBV27	TRBJ2-7	CASSPITSGRGEQYF	TGTGCCAGCAGTCCGATAACTAGCGGGAGGGGCGAGCAGTACTTC
TRBD1	TRBV7-9	TRBJ2-7	CASSSGQGWNYEQYF	TGTGCCAGCAGCTCTGGACAGGGTTGGAACTACGAGCAGTACTTC
.	TRBV29-1	TRBJ1-2	CSVADTGGGYTF	TGCAGCGTAGCCGACACGGGGGGTGGCTACACCTTC
TRBD2	TRBV6-6	TRBJ2-5	CASSYSVLAGQETQYF	TGTGCCAGCAGTTACTCGGTGCTAGCGGGACAAGAGACCCAGTACTTC
.	TRBV6-6	TRBJ1-2	CASSYSNGVDGYTF	TGTGCCAGCAGTTACTCGAACGGGGTGGATGGCTACACCTTC
TRBD1	TRBV15	TRBJ1-4	CATSMDRGHEKLFF	TGTGCCACCAGCATGGACAGGGGGCATGAAAAACTGTTTTTT
.	TRBV18	TRBJ1-1	CASSQTGMPTNTEAFF	TGTGCCAGCTCCCAAACAGGGATGCCAACGAACACTGAAGCTTTCTTT
TRBD1	TRBV7-9	TRBJ1-1	CASSLEVGQGAFF	TGTGCCAGCAGCTTAGAAGTAGGACAGGGAGCTTTCTTT
TRBD2	TRBV18	TRBJ2-4	CASSAPGLAGKGENIQYF	TGTGCCAGCTCAGCCCCGGGACTAGCGGGAAAGGGGGAAAACATTCAGTACTTC
TRBD2	TRBV9	TRBJ2-3	CASSGSGGLTDTQYF	TGTGCCAGCAGCGGGTCGGGGGGTCTCACAGATACGCAGTATTTT
TRBD2	TRBV4-1	TRBJ2-7	CASSQVGSLADSYEQYF	TGCGCCAGCAGCCAAGTCGGGTCACTAGCGGACTCCTACGAGCAGTACTTC
TRBD1	TRBV28	TRBJ2-2	CASKPGGAGDTGELFF	TGTGCCAGCAAACCAGGGGGCGCCGGTGACACCGGGGAGCTGTTTTTT
TRBD2	TRBV7-7	TRBJ2-7	CASSPASGSSYEQYF	TGTGCTAGCAGCCCCGCCAGCGGGAGCTCCTACGAGCAGTACTTC
TRBD1	TRBV5-1	TRBJ1-5	CASSSRGQDAQPQHF	TGCGCCAGCAGCTCCCGTGGACAGGATGCTCAGCCCCAGCATTTT
.	TRBV7-9	TRBJ1-1	CARSLAGEAFF	TGTGCCAGAAGCTTAGCCGGGGAAGCTTTCTTT
.	TRBV18	TRBJ1-3	CASSLYSGETIYF	TGTGCCAGCTCACTATACTCAGGGGAGACCATATATTTT
.	TRBV4-2	TRBJ1-4	CASSPAGTRKNEKLFF	TGTGCCAGCAGCCCAGCGGGGACCAGGAAAAATGAAAAACTGTTTTTT
.	TRBV29-1	TRBJ1-4	CSVARQENEKLFF	TGCAGCGTTGCTAGACAGGAGAATGAAAAACTGTTTTTT
TRBD1	TRBV18	TRBJ1-1	CASSLGTGGLTEAFF	TGTGCCAGCTCACTGGGGACAGGAGGCCTCACTGAAGCTTTCTTT
TRBD1	TRBV13	TRBJ2-3	CASSLPGQRTDTQYF	TGTGCCAGCAGTTTACCGGGACAGCGCACAGATACGCAGTATTTT
.	TRBV4-3	TRBJ2-3	CASSQDPTGKEGTQYF	TGCGCCAGCAGCCAAGATCCGACAGGGAAGGAGGGTACGCAGTATTTT
TRBD1	TRBV29-1	TRBJ1-5	CSVAGQENQPQHF	TGCAGCGTTGCCGGACAGGAGAATCAGCCCCAGCATTTT